This T cell receptor (beta chain) was observed in a study of OX40 agonist ivuxolimab in advanced cancers. The wider study: Ivuxolimab is a fully human IgG2 antibody that activates OX40 (CD134).

The protocol was immunoSEQ multiplex PCR, while the TCRdb copy is restricted to in-frame clones and leaves out a portion. The sample has more than 80,000 clones, 85% to 95% seen once. Study-wide results and caveats: Those patients achieving a partial response at 0.1-3.0 mg/kg showed among the lowest clonal expansion.

Remarks on this clone: Its antigen is unknown.

Germline V gives CDR1 MNHNY, CDR2 SVGAGI (reference sequence). CDR3 length: 15 residues. The ends were cut back, 0 bases at V and 1 base at J, with 9 bases in the middle. Researchers took blood at baseline, on cycle 4 day 1, and on cycle 7 day 1. This sample comprised CD4+ or CD8+ T cells sorted from blood, obtained in a trial of the OX40 agonist ivuxolimab. This chain uses TRBV6-6 with TRBJ1-1, with D maybe TRBD1 (5 bases). This TCR derives from an adult with an advanced solid tumor such as melanoma, head and neck, liver or kidney cancer. The CDR3 protein is CASSYSGRKNTEAFF. Written as DNA, the CDR3 is TGTGCCAGCAGTTACTCGGGGCGCAAGAACACTGAAGCTTTCTTT.